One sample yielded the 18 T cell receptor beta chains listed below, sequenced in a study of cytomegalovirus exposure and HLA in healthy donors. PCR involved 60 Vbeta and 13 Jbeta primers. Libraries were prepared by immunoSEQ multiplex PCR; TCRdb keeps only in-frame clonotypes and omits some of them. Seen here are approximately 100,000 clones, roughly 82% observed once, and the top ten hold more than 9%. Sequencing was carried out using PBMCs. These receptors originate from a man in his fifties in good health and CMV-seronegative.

The CDR3 bases are TGTGCCAGCAGCCAAGATCTCTGGCAGACGCTCCCGGGACAGCGTTTCTCCTACGAGCAGTACTTC. Translating gives CASSQDLWQTLPGQRFSYEQYF. This chain joins TRBV14 and TRBJ2-7; 7 nucleotides line up with TRBD1. The CDR3 has 22 residues. V lost 0 bases, J lost 0 bases, and 23 bases stayed unmatched. CDR1 is SGHDN and CDR2 is FVKESK in the germline V gene.

CDR3 nucleotides: TGCGCCAGCAGATTAGCAGGGGCGGGCGAGCAGTACTTC. Translating it yields CASRLAGAGEQYF. The chain is built from TRBV5-1 and TRBJ2-7, with D possibly matching TRBD1 (6 bases). Germline V gene data show CDR1 as SGHRS and CDR2 as YFSETQ. Trimming took 5 bases from V and 6 from J, leaving 15 bases between them. CDR3 length: 13 residues.

The CDR3 region is CASSTNRGQGASYEQYF. The CDR3, as DNA: TGTGCCAGTAGTACCAACCGGGGACAGGGGGCCTCCTACGAGCAGTACTTC. V and J are TRBV19 and TRBJ2-7, with 12 positions matching TRBD1. Germline V gene sequence: CDR1 LNHDA, CDR2 SQIVND (reference sequence). The V and J ends lost 4 bases and 0 bases, in that order; junction bases with no gene match: 7. The CDR3 length is 17 residues.

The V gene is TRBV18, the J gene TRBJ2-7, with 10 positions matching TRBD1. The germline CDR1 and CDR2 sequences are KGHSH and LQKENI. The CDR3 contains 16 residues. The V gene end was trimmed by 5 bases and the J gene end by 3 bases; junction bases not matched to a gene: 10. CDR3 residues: CASSKFPGQGIYEQYF. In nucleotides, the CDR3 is TGTGCCAGCTCAAAGTTTCCGGGACAGGGGATCTACGAGCAGTACTTC.

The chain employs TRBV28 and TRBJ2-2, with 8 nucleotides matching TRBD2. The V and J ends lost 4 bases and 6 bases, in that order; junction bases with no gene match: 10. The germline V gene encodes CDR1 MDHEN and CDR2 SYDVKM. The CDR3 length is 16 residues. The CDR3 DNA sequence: TGTGCCAGCAGTTCCGGACTAGCCCGGAGCGCCGGGGAGCTGTTTTTT. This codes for CASSSGLARSAGELFF. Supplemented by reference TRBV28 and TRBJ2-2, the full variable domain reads DVKVTQSSRYLVKRTGEKVFLECVQDMDHENMFWYRQDPGLGLRLIYFSYDVKMKEKGDIPEGYSVSREKKERFSLILESASTNQTSMYLCASSSGLARSAGELFFGEGSRLTVL.

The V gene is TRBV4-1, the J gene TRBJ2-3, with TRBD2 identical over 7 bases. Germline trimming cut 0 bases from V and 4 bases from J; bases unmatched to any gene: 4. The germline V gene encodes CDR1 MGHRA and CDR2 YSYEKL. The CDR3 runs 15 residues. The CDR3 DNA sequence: TGCGCCAGCAGCCAAGATAGGCTAGCGGCAGATACGCAGTATTTT. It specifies CASSQDRLAADTQYF.

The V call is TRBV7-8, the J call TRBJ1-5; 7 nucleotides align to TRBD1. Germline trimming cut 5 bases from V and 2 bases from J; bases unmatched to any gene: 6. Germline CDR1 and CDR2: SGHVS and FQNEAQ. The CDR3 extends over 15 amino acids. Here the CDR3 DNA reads TGTGCCAGCAGCGGTCCGACAGGGCGCAATCAGCCCCAGCATTTT. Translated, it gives CASSGPTGRNQPQHF.

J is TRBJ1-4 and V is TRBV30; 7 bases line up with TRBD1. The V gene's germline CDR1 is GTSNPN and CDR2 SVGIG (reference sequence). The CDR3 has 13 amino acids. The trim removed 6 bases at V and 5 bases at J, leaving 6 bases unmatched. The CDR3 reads CACASGGNEKLFF. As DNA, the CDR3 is TGTGCCTGCGCCTCAGGGGGAAATGAAAAACTGTTTTTT.

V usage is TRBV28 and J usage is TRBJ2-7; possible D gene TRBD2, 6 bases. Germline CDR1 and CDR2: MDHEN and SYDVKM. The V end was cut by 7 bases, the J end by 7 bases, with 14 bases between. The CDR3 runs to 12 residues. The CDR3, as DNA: TGTGCCAGCAACCTCGCGGGGAAGGAGCAGTACTTC. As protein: CASNLAGKEQYF.

In DNA, the CDR3 is TGTGCCAGCCGGTGGCGGCTAGCAACAGATACGCAGTATTTT. This sequence encodes CASRWRLATDTQYF. The V call is TRBV11-2, the J call TRBJ2-3; a possible D gene is TRBD2 (5 bases). V lost 8 bases and J lost 3, with 15 bases in between. The CDR3 loop spans 14 amino acids. The V gene's germline CDR1 is SGHAT and CDR2 FQNNGV. The whole variable domain, remainder taken from reference TRBV11-2 and TRBJ2-3, is EAGVAQSPRYKIIEKRQSVAFWCNPISGHATLYWYQQILGQGPKLLIQFQNNGVVDDSQLPKDRFSAERLKGVDSTLKIQPAKLEDSAVYLCASRWRLATDTQYFGPGTRLTVL.

Here the CDR3 DNA reads TGTGCCAGCAGCTCGGACGCGGGACGGCGGAATGAGCAGTTCTTC. This gives the protein CASSSDAGRRNEQFF. The chain is built from TRBV7-7 and TRBJ2-1; possibly TRBD2 for D (6 bases). The CDR3 sequence is 15 residues long. Trimming stripped 4 bases from V and 7 bases from J, with 17 bases between. Germline V gives CDR1 SSHAT, CDR2 FNYEAQ (reference sequence).

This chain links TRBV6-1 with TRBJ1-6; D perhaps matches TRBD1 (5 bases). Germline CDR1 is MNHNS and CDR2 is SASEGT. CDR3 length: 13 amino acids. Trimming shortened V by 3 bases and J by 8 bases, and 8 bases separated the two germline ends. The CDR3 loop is CASSEQQDSPLHF. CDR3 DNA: TGTGCCAGCAGTGAGCAACAGGATTCACCCCTCCACTTT.

In DNA form, the CDR3 reads TGTGCCAGCAGTCGTAACCTAGCGGGGCCCACAGATACGCAGTATTTT. It encodes CASSRNLAGPTDTQYF. V usage is TRBV27 and J usage is TRBJ2-3; 9 bases match TRBD2. Germline V gene data show CDR1 as MNHEY and CDR2 as SMNVEV (reference sequence). With V trimmed by 5 bases and J by 2 bases, 8 bases remained unmatched. CDR3 length equals 16 residues.

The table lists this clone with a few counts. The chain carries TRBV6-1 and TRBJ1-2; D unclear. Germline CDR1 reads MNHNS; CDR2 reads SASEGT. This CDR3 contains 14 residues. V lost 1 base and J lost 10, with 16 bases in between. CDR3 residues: CASSEGSLENVYTF. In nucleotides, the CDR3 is TGTGCCAGCAGTGAAGGTAGTCTTGAAAACGTCTACACCTTC.

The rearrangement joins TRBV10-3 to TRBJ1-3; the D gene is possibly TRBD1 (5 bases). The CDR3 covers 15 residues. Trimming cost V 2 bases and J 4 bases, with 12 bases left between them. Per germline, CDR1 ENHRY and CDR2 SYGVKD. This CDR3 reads CAISEAQGRGNTIYF. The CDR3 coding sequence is TGTGCCATCAGTGAGGCGCAGGGCAGGGGAAACACCATATATTTT.

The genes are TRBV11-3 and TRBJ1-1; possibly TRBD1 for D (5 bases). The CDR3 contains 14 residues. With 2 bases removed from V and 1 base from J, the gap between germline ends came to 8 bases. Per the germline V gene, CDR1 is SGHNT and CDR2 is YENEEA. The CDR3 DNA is TGTGCCAGCAGCTTATCGGGGGGGAACACTGAAGCTTTCTTT. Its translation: CASSLSGGNTEAFF. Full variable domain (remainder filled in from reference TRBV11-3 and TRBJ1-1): EAGVVQSPRYKIIEKKQPVAFWCNPISGHNTLYWYLQNLGQGPELLIRYENEEAVDDSQLPKDRFSAERLKGVDSTLKIQPAELGDSAVYLCASSLSGGNTEAFFGQGTRLTVV.

This chain's CDR3 is CASSEVNRGNNQPQHF. CDR3 coding DNA: TGTGCCAGCAGTGAAGTAAACAGGGGGAACAATCAGCCCCAGCATTTT. This rearrangement joins TRBV6-1 to TRBJ1-5; 8 nucleotides align to TRBD1. J gave up 3 bases and V 1 base, and 5 bases lay outside the gene matches. This CDR3 has 16 amino acids. In germline, CDR1 is MNHNS, CDR2 SASEGT.

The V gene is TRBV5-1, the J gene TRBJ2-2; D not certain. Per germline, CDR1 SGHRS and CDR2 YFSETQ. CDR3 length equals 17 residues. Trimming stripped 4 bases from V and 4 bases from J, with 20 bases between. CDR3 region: CASSLTRFSLSTGELFF. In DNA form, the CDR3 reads TGCGCCAGCAGCCTTACCAGGTTTTCCCTATCCACCGGGGAGCTGTTTTTT.